This is a list of T cell receptor beta chains from one sample in a study of blood T cell repertoires in COVID-19. Assay: immunoSEQ multiplex PCR; the TCRdb copy retains only in-frame clones and omits some. The sample has about 69,000 clones, 90% seen once. Sample: peripheral blood. The receptors were gathered from a woman between 18 and 29 years old with acute or convalescent COVID-19. Each CDR3 is given with its conserved first and last residue. D genes are given only for firm matches. Clone size is shown for a subset of rows, as once, few, many or a class of expanded clone.

CDR3 protein: CASSVTGSNEQFF; CDR3 DNA: TGTGCCAGCAGCGTGACAGGGTCGAATGAGCAGTTCTTC; V gene: TRBV6-5; D gene: TRBD1; clone size: .; J gene: TRBJ2-1
CDR3 protein: CASSLLLGTEETQYF; CDR3 DNA: TGTGCCAGCAGCTTACTATTAGGGACAGAAGAGACCCAGTACTTC; V gene: TRBV11-2; D gene: TRBD1; clone size: .; J gene: TRBJ2-5
CDR3 protein: CASSGTGTTGNTIYF; CDR3 DNA: TGTGCCAGCAGTGGGACCGGGACAACAGGAAACACCATATATTTT; V gene: TRBV28; D gene: .; clone size: once; J gene: TRBJ1-3
CDR3 protein: CASSLGNGGRTAYEQYF; CDR3 DNA: TGTGCCAGCAGCTTAGGAAACGGGGGACGAACAGCATACGAGCAGTACTTC; V gene: TRBV11-2; D gene: .; clone size: .; J gene: TRBJ2-7
CDR3 protein: CASSDGQGVGETQYF; CDR3 DNA: TGTGCCAGCAGCGACGGGCAGGGGGTTGGTGAGACCCAGTACTTC; V gene: TRBV11-2; D gene: TRBD1; clone size: .; J gene: TRBJ2-5
CDR3 protein: CASSRGQEGNYYGYTF; CDR3 DNA: TGTGCCAGCTCACGAGGACAGGAAGGGAACTACTATGGCTACACCTTC; V gene: TRBV18; D gene: TRBD1; clone size: .; J gene: TRBJ1-2
CDR3 protein: CASSLGDTQYF; CDR3 DNA: TGTGCCAGCAGCCTCGGGGATACGCAGTATTTT; V gene: TRBV12-3/TRBV12-4; D gene: .; clone size: .; J gene: TRBJ2-3
CDR3 protein: CASRDGQNTGELFF; CDR3 DNA: TGTGCCAGCAGGGACGGACAGAACACCGGGGAGCTGTTTTTT; V gene: TRBV6-5; D gene: .; clone size: .; J gene: TRBJ2-2
CDR3 protein: CASSFRTSRGGIKNEQFF; CDR3 DNA: TGTGCCAGCAGTTTTCGTACTAGCCGGGGGGGAATAAAAAATGAGCAGTTCTTC; V gene: TRBV28; D gene: TRBD2; clone size: .; J gene: TRBJ2-1
CDR3 protein: CASGETGSSYEQYF; CDR3 DNA: TGTGCCAGCGGGGAGACAGGGTCTTCCTACGAGCAGTACTTC; V gene: TRBV6-5; D gene: TRBD1; clone size: .; J gene: TRBJ2-7
CDR3 protein: CASSQELAGGGYNEQFF; CDR3 DNA: TGTGCCAGCAGCCAAGAGCTAGCGGGGGGGGGCTACAATGAGCAGTTCTTC; V gene: TRBV3-1/TRBV3-2; D gene: TRBD2; clone size: .; J gene: TRBJ2-1
CDR3 protein: CASSIQRGLADNEQFF; CDR3 DNA: TGTGCCAGTAGTATTCAACGCGGACTAGCGGACAATGAGCAGTTCTTC; V gene: TRBV19; D gene: TRBD2; clone size: once; J gene: TRBJ2-1
CDR3 protein: CASSGSQVPQIYNEQFF; CDR3 DNA: TGTGCCAGCAGCGGGTCTCAGGTACCGCAGATCTACAATGAGCAGTTCTTC; V gene: TRBV9; D gene: .; clone size: .; J gene: TRBJ2-1
CDR3 protein: CASSYGTSDTQYF; CDR3 DNA: TGTGCCAGCAGCTATGGGACTAGTGATACGCAGTATTTT; V gene: TRBV7-8; D gene: TRBD2; clone size: .; J gene: TRBJ2-3
CDR3 protein: CASSQEPVAGGHADTQYF; CDR3 DNA: TGCGCCAGCAGCCAAGAACCCGTCGCGGGGGGGCATGCAGATACGCAGTATTTT; V gene: TRBV4-1; D gene: TRBD2; clone size: .; J gene: TRBJ2-3
CDR3 protein: CASSPGGSYGYTF; CDR3 DNA: TGTGCCAGCAGTCCAGGGGGCTCATATGGCTACACCTTC; V gene: TRBV28; D gene: TRBD1; clone size: .; J gene: TRBJ1-2
CDR3 protein: CASRLGGGGYTF; CDR3 DNA: TGTGCCAGCAGACTTGGCGGGGGTGGCTACACCTTC; V gene: TRBV7-9; D gene: .; clone size: .; J gene: TRBJ1-2
CDR3 protein: CASSAGGLASPLHF; CDR3 DNA: TGCGCCAGCAGTGCCGGGGGGCTGGCTTCACCCCTCCACTTT; V gene: TRBV10-1; D gene: .; clone size: .; J gene: TRBJ1-6
CDR3 protein: CASSLGQTGTPTYEQYF; CDR3 DNA: TGTGCCAGCAGCTTGGGACAAACCGGGACACCAACCTACGAGCAGTACTTC; V gene: TRBV5-8; D gene: .; clone size: few; J gene: TRBJ2-7
CDR3 protein: CASSASFGTSGRVTGELFF; CDR3 DNA: TGTGCCAGCAGCGCTTCCTTCGGGACTAGCGGGAGAGTCACCGGGGAGCTGTTTTTT; V gene: TRBV9; D gene: TRBD2; clone size: .; J gene: TRBJ2-2
CDR3 protein: CASSITRQDYEQYF; CDR3 DNA: TGTGCCAGTAGTATAACGCGACAAGACTACGAGCAGTACTTC; V gene: TRBV19; D gene: .; clone size: .; J gene: TRBJ2-7
CDR3 protein: CASSPGQLYEQYF; CDR3 DNA: TGTGCCAGTAGCCCGGGACAGCTCTACGAGCAGTACTTC; V gene: TRBV19; D gene: TRBD1; clone size: once; J gene: TRBJ2-7
CDR3 protein: CASSKPGIGRVIQETQYF; CDR3 DNA: TGTGCCAGCAGCAAACCAGGCATCGGGCGGGTAATCCAAGAGACCCAGTACTTC; V gene: TRBV21-1; D gene: .; clone size: .; J gene: TRBJ2-5
CDR3 protein: CASSIRDSNNQPQHF; CDR3 DNA: TGTGCCAGTAGTATAAGGGACAGCAACAATCAGCCCCAGCATTTT; V gene: TRBV19; D gene: TRBD1; clone size: .; J gene: TRBJ1-5
CDR3 protein: CASSQQGMNTEAFF; CDR3 DNA: TGCGCCAGCAGTCAACAGGGAATGAACACTGAAGCTTTCTTT; V gene: TRBV4-3; D gene: .; clone size: .; J gene: TRBJ1-1
CDR3 protein: CASSFLPGSPYNEQFF; CDR3 DNA: TGTGCCAGCAGCTTCCTTCCAGGGTCACCGTACAATGAGCAGTTCTTC; V gene: TRBV11-2; D gene: .; clone size: .; J gene: TRBJ2-1
CDR3 protein: CASSQAESEQYF; CDR3 DNA: TGTGCCAGCAGCCAAGCCGAGTCCGAGCAGTACTTC; V gene: TRBV3-1/TRBV3-2; D gene: .; clone size: .; J gene: TRBJ2-7
CDR3 protein: CASSITSTEETQYF; CDR3 DNA: TGTGCCAGTAGTATAACTTCGACAGAAGAGACCCAGTACTTC; V gene: TRBV19; D gene: .; clone size: .; J gene: TRBJ2-5
CDR3 protein: CASSPVGQGMTYNEQFF; CDR3 DNA: TGTGCCAGCAGCCCAGTAGGGCAGGGGATGACCTACAATGAGCAGTTCTTC; V gene: TRBV3-1/TRBV3-2; D gene: .; clone size: .; J gene: TRBJ2-1
CDR3 protein: CASGAGSAETQYF; CDR3 DNA: TGTGCCAGCGGGGCCGGGAGCGCGGAGACCCAGTACTTC; V gene: TRBV28; D gene: .; clone size: .; J gene: TRBJ2-5
CDR3 protein: CASSRQGAYEQYF; CDR3 DNA: TGCGCCAGCAGCCGACAGGGTGCCTACGAGCAGTACTTC; V gene: TRBV5-1; D gene: TRBD1; clone size: .; J gene: TRBJ2-7
CDR3 protein: CASSRKGVAGGPDDTQYF; CDR3 DNA: TGCGCCAGCAGCCGGAAGGGAGTAGCGGGAGGGCCTGACGATACGCAGTATTTT; V gene: TRBV4-3; D gene: TRBD2; clone size: .; J gene: TRBJ2-3
CDR3 protein: CASSFKVSPDYGYTF; CDR3 DNA: TGTGCCAGCAGCTTTAAAGTATCCCCGGACTATGGCTACACCTTC; V gene: TRBV7-2; D gene: .; clone size: .; J gene: TRBJ1-2
CDR3 protein: CASSALPGGKETQYF; CDR3 DNA: TGTGCCAGCAGCGCGCTACCAGGGGGGAAAGAGACCCAGTACTTC; V gene: TRBV9; D gene: .; clone size: .; J gene: TRBJ2-5
CDR3 protein: CASSDLARPQHF; CDR3 DNA: TGTGCCAGCAGTGACTTGGCCCGGCCCCAGCATTTT; V gene: TRBV6-6; D gene: .; clone size: .; J gene: TRBJ1-5
CDR3 protein: CASSSGGVSGNTIYF; CDR3 DNA: TGTGCCAGCAGCTCCGGCGGAGTCTCTGGAAACACCATATATTTT; V gene: TRBV28; D gene: .; clone size: .; J gene: TRBJ1-3
CDR3 protein: CASRRQGAGGANVLTF; CDR3 DNA: TGTGCCAGCAGGCGACAGGGGGCTGGTGGGGCCAACGTCCTGACTTTC; V gene: TRBV5-5; D gene: TRBD1; clone size: .; J gene: TRBJ2-6
CDR3 protein: CASSGGGDYGYTF; CDR3 DNA: TGTGCCAGTAGTGGGGGGGGCGACTATGGCTACACCTTC; V gene: TRBV19; D gene: .; clone size: .; J gene: TRBJ1-2
CDR3 protein: CASSLSGLAGPPFTDTQYF; CDR3 DNA: TGTGCCAGCAGCTTAAGTGGACTAGCGGGGCCCCCGTTCACAGATACGCAGTATTTT; V gene: TRBV11-2; D gene: TRBD2; clone size: .; J gene: TRBJ2-3
CDR3 protein: CSAKRTALNTEAFF; CDR3 DNA: TGCAGCGCAAAAAGGACAGCTTTGAACACTGAAGCTTTCTTT; V gene: TRBV29-1; D gene: .; clone size: .; J gene: TRBJ1-1
CDR3 protein: CASTKRPGLFNYGYTF; CDR3 DNA: TGTGCCAGCACTAAACGCCCGGGGTTGTTTAACTATGGCTACACCTTC; V gene: TRBV27; D gene: .; clone size: .; J gene: TRBJ1-2
CDR3 protein: CAWSDRDRAFNEQYF; CDR3 DNA: TGTGCCTGGAGCGACCGGGACAGGGCGTTCAACGAGCAGTACTTC; V gene: TRBV30; D gene: TRBD1; clone size: .; J gene: TRBJ2-7
CDR3 protein: CASSEYRGGSSYEQYF; CDR3 DNA: TGTGCCAGCAGTGAATATCGAGGGGGCAGCTCCTACGAGCAGTACTTC; V gene: TRBV25-1; D gene: TRBD1; clone size: .; J gene: TRBJ2-7
CDR3 protein: CASSLSVGGWTEAFF; CDR3 DNA: TGTGCCAGCTCACTCTCAGTCGGAGGATGGACTGAAGCTTTCTTT; V gene: TRBV18; D gene: .; clone size: .; J gene: TRBJ1-1
CDR3 protein: CASSQDPSGNTIYF; CDR3 DNA: TGTGCCAGCAGCCAAGATCCGTCTGGAAACACCATATATTTT; V gene: TRBV4-2; D gene: .; clone size: .; J gene: TRBJ1-3